Listed below are T cell receptor beta chains from one sample, sequenced in a study of HIV-infected patients and healthy controls. TCRdb re-derived calls from the 5' RACE reads in MiXCR, one entry per CDR3 protein. The sample includes about 7,000 distinct CDR3 sequences, 8% to 10% of them seen just once. The material sequenced was blood, taken during antiretroviral therapy. These receptors came from an adult with HIV infection. Each CDR3 is given with its conserved first and last residue. A D gene is named only where the DNA matches it firmly. A clone size is listed for some rows: how often the clone was seen (once, few, many), or a class if it is expanded.

.,.,TRBV29-1,TRBJ2-1,CSVYLSSLHGNEQFF,TGCAGCGTATATTTGTCGAGCCTTCACGGCAATGAGCAGTTCTTC
many,.,TRBV7-8,TRBJ2-5,CASRPLGQEQETQYF,TGTGCCAGCAGACCCCTCGGCCAGGAACAAGAGACCCAGTACTTC
many,.,TRBV13,TRBJ2-2,CASSLEGSGELFF,TGTGCCAGCAGCTTAGAGGGATCGGGGGAGCTGTTTTTT
medium-sized,TRBD2,TRBV25-1,TRBJ2-1,CASSFSGRTYNEQFF,TGTGCCAGCAGTTTTAGCGGGAGAACCTACAATGAGCAGTTCTTC
large,.,TRBV6-5,TRBJ2-7,CASSPRQPPYEQYF,TGTGCCAGCAGCCCCCGACAGCCACCCTACGAGCAGTACTTC
few,.,TRBV6-5,TRBJ1-1,CASSARWGAQAEAFF,TGTGCCAGCAGTGCCAGGTGGGGGGCGCAGGCTGAAGCTTTCTTT
medium-sized,.,TRBV12-3/TRBV12-4,TRBJ1-5,CASSFDPGRNSNQPQHF,TGTGCCAGCAGTTTCGACCCTGGACGGAATAGCAATCAGCCCCAGCATTTT
medium-sized,TRBD1,TRBV10-3,TRBJ2-1,CAISVGQGLGNEQFF,TGTGCCATCAGTGTTGGACAGGGGTTGGGCAATGAGCAGTTCTTC
medium-sized,.,TRBV9,TRBJ1-4,CASSVWAGGDNEKLFF,TGTGCCAGCAGCGTATGGGCGGGTGGTGATAATGAAAAACTGTTTTTT
medium-sized,.,TRBV7-8,TRBJ1-5,CASSFDIGNQPQHF,TGTGCCAGCAGCTTCGACATTGGTAATCAGCCCCAGCATTTT
many,TRBD2,TRBV7-2,TRBJ2-2,CASSPSREGLLTGELFF,TGTGCCAGCAGCCCATCGCGGGAGGGTCTCTTAACCGGGGAGCTGTTTTTT
.,TRBD1,TRBV10-3,TRBJ2-1,CAILQGTEQFF,TGTGCCATCCTACAGGGGACTGAGCAGTTCTTC
medium-sized,.,TRBV9,TRBJ1-1,CASSPHEAFF,TGTGCCAGCAGCCCCCACGAAGCTTTCTTT
many,.,TRBV20-1,TRBJ2-3,CSADGTLDTPDTQYF,TGCAGTGCCGACGGGACTCTAGACACCCCAGATACGCAGTATTTT
.,TRBD1,TRBV5-1,TRBJ2-7,CASSRDSYEQYF,TGCGCCAGCAGCCGGGACAGCTACGAGCAGTACTTC
many,.,TRBV28,TRBJ2-3,CASSREGGLAVTDTQYF,TGTGCCAGCAGCCGTGAGGGTGGGCTAGCTGTCACAGATACGCAGTATTTT
many,TRBD1,TRBV6-5,TRBJ1-5,CASSTQFIYRGQQPQHF,TGTGCCAGCAGTACCCAGTTTATATACAGGGGGCAGCAGCCCCAGCATTTT
medium-sized,.,TRBV20-1,TRBJ1-5,CSAYNTGPQHF,TGCAGTGCTTATAACACGGGGCCCCAGCATTTT
many,.,TRBV4-1,TRBJ2-2,CASSQDSSNRVRELFF,TGCGCCAGCAGCCAAGATAGTTCTAACCGGGTTAGGGAGCTGTTTTTT
medium-sized,.,TRBV9,TRBJ2-3,CASSGSGTLNTDTQYF,TGTGCCAGCAGCGGAAGCGGGACATTAAACACAGATACGCAGTATTTT
many,.,TRBV11-2,TRBJ2-3,CASKGGSTDTQYF,TGTGCCAGCAAGGGCGGTAGCACAGATACGCAGTATTTT
medium-sized,.,TRBV28,TRBJ1-4,CASSFPQANLGLFF,TGTGCCAGCAGTTTCCCCCAGGCCAATCTTGGACTGTTTTTT